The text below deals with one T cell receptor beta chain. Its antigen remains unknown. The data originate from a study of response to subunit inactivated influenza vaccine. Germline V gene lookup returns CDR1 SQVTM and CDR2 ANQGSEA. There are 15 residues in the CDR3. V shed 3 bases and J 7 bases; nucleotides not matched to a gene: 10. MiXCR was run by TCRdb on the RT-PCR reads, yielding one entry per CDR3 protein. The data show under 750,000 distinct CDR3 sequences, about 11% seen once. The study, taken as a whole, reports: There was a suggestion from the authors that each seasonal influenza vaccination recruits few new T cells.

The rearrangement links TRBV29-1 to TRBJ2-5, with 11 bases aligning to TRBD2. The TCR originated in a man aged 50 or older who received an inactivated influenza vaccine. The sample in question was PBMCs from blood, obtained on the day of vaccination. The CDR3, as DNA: TGCAGCGTTGATAGCGGGAGGGCACCGGCCGGGACCCAGTACTTC. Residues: CSVDSGRAPAGTQYF.